The clone carrying this T cell receptor (beta chain) has just a few counts. This entry comes from a study of human T cells and chemical hapten exposure. Individual cDNA molecules each carried unique molecular identifiers attached by the library. MiXCR, run by TCRdb on the RACE reads, gives a single entry per CDR3 protein. The sample holds approximately 370,000 distinct CDR3 sequences, over 5% seen once. The time point here: pre-sensitization, week 0. Specified treatment: therapeutic diphenylcyclopropenone sensitization with weekly scalp DPC. Germline CDR1 reads SGDLS; CDR2 reads YYNGEE. The CDR3 extends over 13 amino acids. Deletions cut 5 bases from V and 5 bases from J, with 13 bases between.

The input for sequencing was whole blood, taken in connection with sensitization to the hapten diphenylcyclopropenone (DPC). The origin of this receptor is a woman between 18 and 30 years old with alopecia areata. Some clones in this sample may be carry-over from other donors' samples. The chain links TRBV9 to TRBJ1-1; tentatively, D is TRBD1 (6 bases). CDR3 nucleotides: TGTGCCAGCAGTTCAGGGGAAGTGACTGAAGCTTTCTTT. This translates into CASSSGEVTEAFF.